Listed here are 8 T cell receptor beta chains from one sample, sequenced in a study of blood T cell repertoires in COVID-19 (dated by TCRdb to the early 2020s). Library generation was performed with the immunoSEQ multiplex PCR assay. TCRdb re-hosts the immuneACCESS table, in-frame sequences only. Its copies lack some clones; in the studies checked, an unresolved V gene accounts for under half of them, and the cause for the rest is not known. The sample profile shows roughly 4,000 clones; approximately 89% of them were found once. 5.4% of the sample is held by the ten biggest clonotypes. Sequencing was done on a sample of peripheral blood. The source is a woman in her 70s with active COVID-19.

This clone was seen a few times. V and J are TRBV2 and TRBJ1-2; D is perhaps TRBD1 (5 bases). The germline V and J ends were trimmed by 7 bases and 5 bases, with 11 bases remaining between them. The CDR3 has 12 amino acids. Germline CDR1 reads SNHLY; CDR2 reads FYNNEI. In nucleotides, the CDR3 is TGTGCCAGCACTAACAGGCGGTATGGCTACACCTTC. Its protein product is CASTNRRYGYTF.

This chain links TRBV7-2 with TRBJ1-3; 10 bases are a match to TRBD1. This CDR3 comprises 17 residues. CDR1 is SGHTA and CDR2 is FQGNSA in the germline V gene. Trimming at V came to 6 bases and at J to 2 bases, leaving 10 bases not matched to a gene. The CDR3 reads CASRDRGGGGTGNTIYF. DNA for the CDR3: TGTGCCAGCAGGGACAGGGGGGGTGGTGGGACTGGAAACACCATATATTTT.

J is TRBJ2-1 and V is TRBV7-9; TRBD2 is a possible D gene (6 bases). CDR3 length: 15 amino acids. Germline V CDR1 and CDR2: SEHNR, FQNEAQ (reference sequence). V was cut by 5 bases and J by 0 bases, with 11 bases left in between. The CDR3 sequence: CASSPRGSSYNEQFF. CDR3 DNA sequence: TGTGCCAGCAGCCCACGGGGGAGCTCCTACAATGAGCAGTTCTTC. The variable domain in full, with the rest retrieved from reference TRBV7-9 and TRBJ2-1, is DTGVSQNPRHKITKRGQNVTFRCDPISEHNRLYWYRQTLGQGPEFLTYFQNEAQLEKSRLLSDRFSAERPKGSFSTLEIQRTEQGDSAMYLCASSPRGSSYNEQFFGPGTRLTVL.

This clone was counted a few times. This rearrangement joins TRBV4-2 to TRBJ2-7, with TRBD2 matching over 9 bases. V lost 4 bases to trimming and J lost 0 bases; unmatched junction nucleotides: 7. Per germline, CDR1 LGHNA and CDR2 YNFKEQ. This CDR3 contains 16 residues. CDR3 coding DNA: TGTGCCAGCAGCCGGTTAGCGGGGGACCTCTCCTACGAGCAGTACTTC. Its protein is CASSRLAGDLSYEQYF.

The chain uses TRBV3-1 (or the pseudogene TRBV3-2) and TRBJ2-5; a possible D gene is TRBD2 (5 bases). The germline V gene encodes CDR1 LGHDT and CDR2 YNNKEL (reference sequence). The V gene lost 1 base and the J gene lost 5 bases, with 23 bases spanning the gap. CDR3 size: 18 residues. The CDR3 nucleotides read TGTGCCAGCAGCCAAGTGAAAAGAGGTCTAGCTGGGCCCGAGACCCAGTACTTC. The encoded protein is CASSQVKRGLAGPETQYF.

The genes are TRBV6-5 and TRBJ2-2, with 10 bases matching TRBD2. With V trimmed by 7 bases and J by 6 bases, 8 bases remained unmatched. Germline-derived CDR1 and CDR2 are MNHEY and SVGAGI. This CDR3 has 15 amino acids. The CDR3 loop reads CASIAQRGGSGELFF. CDR3 DNA sequence: TGTGCCAGCATTGCTCAGCGGGGGGGCTCCGGGGAGCTGTTTTTT.

The rearrangement joins TRBV27 to TRBJ2-1, with 10 positions matching TRBD1. The CDR3 consists of 15 residues. Unmatched junction bases numbered 6, after V lost 6 bases and J lost 4 bases. CDR1 is MNHEY, CDR2 SMNVEV, per germline (reference sequence). CDR3 sequence: CASRIRDRGYNEQFF. CDR3 bases: TGTGCCAGCAGAATCCGGGACAGGGGATACAATGAGCAGTTCTTC.

The chain recombines TRBV19 with TRBJ1-2; TRBD1 is a possible D gene (6 bases). V gave up 6 bases and J gave up 4 bases, with 18 bases separating them. Germline V CDR1 and CDR2: LNHDA, SQIVND (reference sequence). The CDR3 is 15 residues long. The DNA for the CDR3 is TGTGCCAGTAGGGGGGGGGCAAGTAACTCCTATGGCTACACCTTC. It specifies CASRGGASNSYGYTF.